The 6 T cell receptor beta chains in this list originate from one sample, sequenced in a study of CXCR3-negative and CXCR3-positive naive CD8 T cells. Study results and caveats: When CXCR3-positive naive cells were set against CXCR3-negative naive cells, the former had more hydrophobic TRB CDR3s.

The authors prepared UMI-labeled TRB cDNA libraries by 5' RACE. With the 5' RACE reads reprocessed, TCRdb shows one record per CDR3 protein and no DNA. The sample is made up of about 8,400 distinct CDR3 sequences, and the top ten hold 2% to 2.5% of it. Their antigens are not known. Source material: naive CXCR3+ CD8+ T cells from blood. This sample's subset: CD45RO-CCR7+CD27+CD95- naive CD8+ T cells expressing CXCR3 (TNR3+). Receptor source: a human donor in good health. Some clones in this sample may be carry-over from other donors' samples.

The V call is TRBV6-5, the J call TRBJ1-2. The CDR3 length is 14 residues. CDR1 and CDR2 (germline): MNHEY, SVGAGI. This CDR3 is CASSYSAENYGYTF.

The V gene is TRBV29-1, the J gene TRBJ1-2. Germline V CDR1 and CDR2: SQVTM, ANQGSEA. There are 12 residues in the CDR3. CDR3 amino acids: CSVATETYGYTF.

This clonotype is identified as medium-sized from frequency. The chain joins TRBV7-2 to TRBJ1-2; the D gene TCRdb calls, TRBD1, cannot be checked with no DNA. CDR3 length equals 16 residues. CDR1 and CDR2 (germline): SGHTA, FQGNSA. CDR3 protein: CASSKGHRSANYGYTF.

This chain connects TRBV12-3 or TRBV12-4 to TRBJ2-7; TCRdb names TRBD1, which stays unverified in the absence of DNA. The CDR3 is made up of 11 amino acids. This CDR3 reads CASSPGYEQYF.

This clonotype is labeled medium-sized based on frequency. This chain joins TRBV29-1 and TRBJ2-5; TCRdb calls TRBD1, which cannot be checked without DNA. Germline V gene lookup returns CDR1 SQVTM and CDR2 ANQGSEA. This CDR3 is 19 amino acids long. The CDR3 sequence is CSVESRGALGSEPEETQYF.

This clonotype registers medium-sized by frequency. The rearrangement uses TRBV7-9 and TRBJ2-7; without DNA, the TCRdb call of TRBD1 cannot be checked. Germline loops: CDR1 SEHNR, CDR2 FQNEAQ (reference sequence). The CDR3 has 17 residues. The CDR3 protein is CASSQVGAAGGIYEQYF.